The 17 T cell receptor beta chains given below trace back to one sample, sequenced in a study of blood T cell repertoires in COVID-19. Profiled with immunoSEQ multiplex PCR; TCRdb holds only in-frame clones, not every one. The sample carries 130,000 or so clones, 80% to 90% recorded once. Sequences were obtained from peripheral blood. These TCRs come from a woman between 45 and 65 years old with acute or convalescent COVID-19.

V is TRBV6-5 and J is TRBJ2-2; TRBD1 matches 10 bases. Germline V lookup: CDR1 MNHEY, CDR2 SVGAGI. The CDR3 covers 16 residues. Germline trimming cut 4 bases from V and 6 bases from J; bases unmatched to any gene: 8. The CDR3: CASSSPGTGAAGELFF. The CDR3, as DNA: TGTGCCAGCAGTTCCCCAGGGACAGGGGCGGCCGGGGAGCTGTTTTTT.

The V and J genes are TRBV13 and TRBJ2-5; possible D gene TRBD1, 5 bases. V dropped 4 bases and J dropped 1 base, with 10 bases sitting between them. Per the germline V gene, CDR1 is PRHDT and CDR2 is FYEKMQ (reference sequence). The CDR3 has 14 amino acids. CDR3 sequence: CASSSRTFQETQYF. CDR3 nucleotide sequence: TGTGCCAGCAGCTCCCGGACATTCCAAGAGACCCAGTACTTC.

The CDR3 is CASSQTQGGTTSGNTDTQYF. The CDR3 DNA follows: TGCGCCAGCAGCCAAACACAGGGGGGAACTACTAGCGGGAACACAGATACGCAGTATTTT. The chain joins TRBV4-1 to TRBJ2-3, with 10 bases lining up with TRBD2. V lost 2 bases to trimming and J lost 2 bases; unmatched junction nucleotides: 16. The V gene's germline CDR1 is MGHRA and CDR2 YSYEKL. This CDR3 region has 20 residues.

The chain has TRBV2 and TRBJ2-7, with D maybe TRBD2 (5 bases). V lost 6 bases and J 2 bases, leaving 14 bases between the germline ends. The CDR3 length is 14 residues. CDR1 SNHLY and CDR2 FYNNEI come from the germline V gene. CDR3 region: CASSGGGLAYEQYF. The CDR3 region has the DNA TGTGCCAGCAGCGGAGGCGGTCTCGCCTACGAGCAGTACTTC.

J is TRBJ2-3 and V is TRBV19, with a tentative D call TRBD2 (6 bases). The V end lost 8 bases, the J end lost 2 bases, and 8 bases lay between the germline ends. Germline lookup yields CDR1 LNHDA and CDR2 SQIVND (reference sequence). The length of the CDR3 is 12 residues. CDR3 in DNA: TGTGCCAGTGGCGGGGACACAGATACGCAGTATTTT. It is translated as CASGGDTDTQYF.

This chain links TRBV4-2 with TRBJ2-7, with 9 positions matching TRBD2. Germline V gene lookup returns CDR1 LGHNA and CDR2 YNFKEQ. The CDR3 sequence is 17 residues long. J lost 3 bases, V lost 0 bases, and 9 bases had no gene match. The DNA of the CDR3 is TGTGCCAGCAGCCAAGATTTGGGACTAGCAGAAGTCTACGAGCAGTACTTC. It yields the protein CASSQDLGLAEVYEQYF.

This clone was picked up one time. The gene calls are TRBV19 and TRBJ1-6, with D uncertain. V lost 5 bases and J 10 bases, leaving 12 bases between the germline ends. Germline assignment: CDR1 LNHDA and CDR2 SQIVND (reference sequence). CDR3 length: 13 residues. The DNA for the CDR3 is TGTGCCAGTAGTTACCCAGGTTACTCACCCCTCCACTTT. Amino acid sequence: CASSYPGYSPLHF.

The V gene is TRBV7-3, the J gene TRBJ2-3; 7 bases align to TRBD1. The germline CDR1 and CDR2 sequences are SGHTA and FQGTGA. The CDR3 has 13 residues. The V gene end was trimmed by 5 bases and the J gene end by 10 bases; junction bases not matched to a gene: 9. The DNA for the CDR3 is TGTGCCAGCAGCCCGGACAGGCAGATGGCGCAGTATTTT. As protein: CASSPDRQMAQYF. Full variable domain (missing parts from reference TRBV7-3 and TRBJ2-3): GAGVSQTPSNKVTEKGKYVELRCDPISGHTALYWYRQSLGQGPEFLIYFQGTGAADDSGLPNDRFFAVRPEGSVSTLKIQRTERGDSAVYLCASSPDRQMAQYFGPGTRLTVL.

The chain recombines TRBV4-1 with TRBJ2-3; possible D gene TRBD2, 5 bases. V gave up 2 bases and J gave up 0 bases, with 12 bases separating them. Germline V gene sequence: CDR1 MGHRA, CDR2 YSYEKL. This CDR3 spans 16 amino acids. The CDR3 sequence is CASSQLPERSTDTQYF. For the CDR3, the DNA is TGCGCCAGCAGCCAACTCCCTGAGCGGAGCACAGATACGCAGTATTTT.

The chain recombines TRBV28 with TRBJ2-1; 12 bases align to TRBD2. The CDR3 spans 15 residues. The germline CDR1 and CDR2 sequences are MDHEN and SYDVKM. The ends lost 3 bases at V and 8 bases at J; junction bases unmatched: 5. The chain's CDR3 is CASSLLAGGVDEQFF. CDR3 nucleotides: TGTGCCAGCAGTTTGCTAGCGGGAGGGGTGGATGAGCAGTTCTTC. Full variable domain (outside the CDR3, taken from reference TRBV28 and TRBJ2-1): DVKVTQSSRYLVKRTGEKVFLECVQDMDHENMFWYRQDPGLGLRLIYFSYDVKMKEKGDIPEGYSVSREKKERFSLILESASTNQTSMYLCASSLLAGGVDEQFFGPGTRLTVL.

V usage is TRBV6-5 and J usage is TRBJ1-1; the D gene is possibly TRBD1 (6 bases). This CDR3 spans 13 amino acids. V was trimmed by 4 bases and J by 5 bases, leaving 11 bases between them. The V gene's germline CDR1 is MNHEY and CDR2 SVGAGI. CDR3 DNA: TGTGCCAGCAGTTTTGGGGGCTGGACTGAAGCTTTCTTT. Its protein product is CASSFGGWTEAFF.

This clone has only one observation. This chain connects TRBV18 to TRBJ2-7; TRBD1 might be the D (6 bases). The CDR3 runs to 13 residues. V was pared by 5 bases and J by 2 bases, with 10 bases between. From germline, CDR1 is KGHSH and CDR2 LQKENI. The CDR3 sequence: CASSTDSPYEQYF. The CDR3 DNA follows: TGTGCCAGCTCAACGGACAGTCCCTACGAGCAGTACTTC.

CDR3 sequence (DNA): TGTGCCAGCAGCTTAGAAGGAGCTGTGAACACTGAAGCTTTCTTT. This translates into CASSLEGAVNTEAFF. The J gene is TRBJ1-1, the V gene TRBV7-6; D is unclear. This CDR3 is built from 15 residues. From germline, CDR1 is SGHVS and CDR2 FNYEAQ. Trimming took off 1 base at V and 0 bases at J, with 9 bases between the two ends. Complete variable domain (other parts from reference TRBV7-6 and TRBJ1-1): GAGVSQSPRYKVTKRGQDVALRCDPISGHVSLYWYRQALGQGPEFLTYFNYEAQQDKSGLPNDRFSAERPEGSISTLTIQRTEQRDSAMYRCASSLEGAVNTEAFFGQGTRLTVV.

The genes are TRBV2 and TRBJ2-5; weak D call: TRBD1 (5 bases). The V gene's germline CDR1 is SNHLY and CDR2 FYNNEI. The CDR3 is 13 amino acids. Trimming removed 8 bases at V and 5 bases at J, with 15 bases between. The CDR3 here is CASQQAREETQYF. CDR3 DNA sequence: TGTGCCAGCCAACAGGCTCGAGAGGAGACCCAGTACTTC.

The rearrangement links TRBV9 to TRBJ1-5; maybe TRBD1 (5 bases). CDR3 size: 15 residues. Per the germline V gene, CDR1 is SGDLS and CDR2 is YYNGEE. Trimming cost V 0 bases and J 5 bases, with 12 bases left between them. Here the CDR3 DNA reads TGTGCCAGCAGCGTAGCCGGGACTGTTGATCAGCCCCAGCATTTT. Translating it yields CASSVAGTVDQPQHF.

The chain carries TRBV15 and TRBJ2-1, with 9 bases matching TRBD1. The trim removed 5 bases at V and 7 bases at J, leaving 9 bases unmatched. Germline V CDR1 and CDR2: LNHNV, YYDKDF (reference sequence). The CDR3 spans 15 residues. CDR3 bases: TGTGCCACCAGCCGAGCCGGGACAGGGAATAATGAGCAGTTCTTC. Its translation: CATSRAGTGNNEQFF.

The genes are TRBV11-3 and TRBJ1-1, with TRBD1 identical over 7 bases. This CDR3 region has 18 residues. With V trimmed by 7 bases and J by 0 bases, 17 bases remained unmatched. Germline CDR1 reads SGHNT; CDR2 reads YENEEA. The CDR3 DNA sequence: TGTGCCAGCACCACTCTAGGGACAGCGAACGCCATGAACACTGAAGCTTTCTTT. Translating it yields CASTTLGTANAMNTEAFF.